This T cell receptor (beta chain) is from a study of T cell repertoires in cytomegalovirus infection. About the study: Both CMV infection and a matching HLA type were indicated by public TCR beta signatures. Study results and caveats: Based on cumulative public TCR beta family frequency, carriers of CMV plus the relevant HLA were identified. The ex vivo response was dominated by HLA-C-restricted CMV-specific TCR beta clonotypes.

Remarks on this clonotype: Its antigen is currently unknown.

Trimming at V came to 6 bases and at J to 9 bases, leaving 10 bases not matched to a gene. The germline V gene encodes CDR1 MRHNA and CDR2 SNTAGT. The CDR3 is 14 residues long. Via MiXCR, TCRdb re-called the reads, giving one row per CDR3 protein. Of 150,000 to 200,000 distinct CDR3 sequences listed, approximately 19% are singletons. This chain joins TRBV6-4 and TRBJ2-1; TRBD1 matches at 8 bases. The sequence came from a human donor in good health (CMV status not recorded). Some clones in this sample may be carry-over from other donors' samples. The specimen was PBMCs. CDR3: CASSVRQGSSEQFF. The CDR3 DNA sequence: TGTGCCAGCAGCGTTCGACAGGGGTCCAGTGAGCAGTTCTTC.